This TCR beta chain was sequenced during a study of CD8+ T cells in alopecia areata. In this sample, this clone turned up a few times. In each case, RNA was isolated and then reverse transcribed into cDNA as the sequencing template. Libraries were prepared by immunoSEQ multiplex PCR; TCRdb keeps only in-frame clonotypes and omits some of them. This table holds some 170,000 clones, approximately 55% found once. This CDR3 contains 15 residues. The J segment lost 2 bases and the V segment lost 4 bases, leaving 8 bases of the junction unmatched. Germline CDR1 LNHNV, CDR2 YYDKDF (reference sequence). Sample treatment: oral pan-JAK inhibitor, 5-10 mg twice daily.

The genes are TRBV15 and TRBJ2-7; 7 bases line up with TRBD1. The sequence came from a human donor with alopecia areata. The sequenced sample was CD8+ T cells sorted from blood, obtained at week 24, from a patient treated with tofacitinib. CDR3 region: CATSTEDRPTYEQYF. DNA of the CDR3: TGTGCCACCAGCACAGAGGACAGGCCCACCTACGAGCAGTACTTC. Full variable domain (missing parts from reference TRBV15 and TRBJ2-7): DAMVIQNPRYQVTQFGKPVTLSCSQTLNHNVMYWYQQKSSQAPKLLFHYYDKDFNNEADTPDNFQSRRPNTSFCFLDIRSPGLGDTAMYLCATSTEDRPTYEQYFGPGTRLTVT.